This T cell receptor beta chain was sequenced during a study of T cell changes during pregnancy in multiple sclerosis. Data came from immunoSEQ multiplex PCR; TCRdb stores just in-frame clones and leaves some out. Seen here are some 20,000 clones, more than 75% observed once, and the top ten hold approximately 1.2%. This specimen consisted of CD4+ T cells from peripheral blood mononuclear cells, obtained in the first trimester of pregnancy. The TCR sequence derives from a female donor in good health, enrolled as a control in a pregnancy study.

This CDR3 is CASSQERANEQFF. As DNA, the CDR3 is TGCGCCAGCAGCCAAGAACGCGCCAATGAGCAGTTCTTC. This sequence joins TRBV4-3 and TRBJ2-1; D gene ambiguous. The CDR3 runs to 13 residues. Germline CDR1 is LGHNA and CDR2 is YSLEER. Trimming pared 0 bases from V and 6 bases from J, leaving 6 bases between.